This TCR beta chain appears in the sequencing data of a study of blood T cell repertoires in COVID-19 (dated by TCRdb to between 2020 and 2021). At the level of the whole study: The collaborator samples originated in the United States, Italy and Spain and spanned the acute and convalescent phases of COVID-19. The samples were drawn from two sources: the first 160 participants of the ongoing ImmuneRACE study, and over 950 subjects contributed by 6 global collaborators. The repertoires were released in a freely available public database meant as a resource for research on the immune response to SARS-CoV-2. The prospective study material was composed of cDNA or gDNA derived from T cells, B-cell-depleted T cells, or PBMCs. Subjects who had been exposed to COVID-19, were actively infected with it, or had recovered from it provided the deeply sampled blood TCRbeta repertoires that made up the dataset. A de-identified subject ID, COVID-19 status, age in years and sex were almost always included in the sample metadata. Where available, HLA class I and class II types were taken from metadata supplied by the sample provider and were not determined by assay-based typing. What the study reported, not specific to this receptor: How much clinical and demographic metadata was included differed by source and by participant, and the metadata was provided uncurated.

TCRbeta CDR3 regions were amplified from genomic DNA by means of the immunoSEQ Assay, a bias-controlled multiplex PCR. For the original study's pipeline: The number of nucleated cells in each sample was estimated by amplification of reference gene primers within the assay. Sequence reads were collapsed and filtered to measure the absolute abundance of every unique TCRbeta CDR3 rearrangement. For each sample, productive Simpson clonality was calculated as the square root of Simpson's diversity index across productive rearrangements. TCRdb carries this immuneACCESS record with in-frame sequences only. Its versions omit some clonotypes, under half of them owing to an unresolved V gene in the studies checked, with the rest unexplained. That table furnishes V, J and clone size, whereas the DNA furnished D and trimming. This sample comprises approximately 230,000 clones, approximately 82% of them detected only once. The ten largest account for 15% of the sample.

A note on this clone: Its antigen is unknown. No quality values exist for individual bases; no much larger clone is one base distant.

Participants in the prospective study were aged roughly 18 to 100 years, lived in about two dozen United States geographic areas, and enrolled through a virtual design. Cohort assignment in the prospective study relied on participant-reported clinical history from a screening survey and a study questionnaire. Recovered participants in ImmuneRACE Cohort 3 were defined as having two consecutive negative NP/OP PCR tests, clearance from a healthcare professional, or resolution of symptoms. Each participant in the prospective study had whole blood, serum and a nasopharyngeal or oropharyngeal swab collected by mobile phlebotomists. Prospective study participants could optionally give additional blood draws and questionnaires over an approximately two-month period. Prospective study blood samples were shipped either frozen or at room temperature before DNA extraction. CDR1 and CDR2 were assigned from the germline V gene as SGDLS and YYNGEE. V drops 0 bases and J drops 0 bases, leaving 10 bases in between. CDR3 length: 16 amino acids, cysteine to phenylalanine. The sequence is cut down to CDR3 DNA, 48 bases in frame from base 1.

This receptor was taken from a man aged 40-49 years who had recovered from COVID-19. The chain is made from TRBV9 and TRBJ2-1; the D gene is perhaps TRBD2, on 6 matching bases. The sample was PBMCs or T cells enriched from blood (not recorded which). The DNA is as follows: TGTGCCAGCAGCGTAGCTGGGGGGAGCTCCTACAATGAGCAGTTCTTC. Translated, this is CASSVAGGSSYNEQFF.